The rows below give T cell receptor beta chains drawn from one sample of a study of blood T cell repertoires in COVID-19. Sequencing was performed with immunoSEQ multiplex PCR; in TCRdb, only in-frame clones are kept and a portion is missing. The repertoire has roughly 130,000 clones, roughly 80% of them found once; the top ten carry 9.5% to 15%. The sample taken for sequencing was peripheral blood. These receptors were obtained from a woman under 40 who had recovered from COVID-19. Both conserved end residues are part of each CDR3. A D gene is named only where the DNA matches it firmly. The size entry is marked missing in some rows and otherwise reads once, few, many or a size class.

v_call	d_call	clone_size	j_call	cdr3_nt	cdr3_aa
TRBV20-1	NA	NA	TRBJ2-5	TGCAGTGCTACACAAGAGACCCAGTACTTC	CSATQETQYF
TRBV18	TRBD1	NA	TRBJ1-2	TGTGCCAGCTCACCCTTCGGACAGGGGAGCAATGGCTACACCTTC	CASSPFGQGSNGYTF
TRBV30	NA	NA	TRBJ1-1	TGTGCCTGGAGTGCGGGGGACTGGGGCACTGAAGCTTTCTTT	CAWSAGDWGTEAFF
TRBV4-2	NA	NA	TRBJ2-1	TGTGCCAGCAGCCAAGAAAGCCGCTACGAGCAGTTCTTC	CASSQESRYEQFF
TRBV10-1	NA	NA	TRBJ2-1	TGCGCCAGCAGTAGAACGTTTACACCGAGCGGCTACAATGAGCAGTTCTTC	CASSRTFTPSGYNEQFF
TRBV29-1	NA	NA	TRBJ2-7	TGCAGCGTTGCACAGGGCGGGTTCTCCTACGAGCAGTACTTC	CSVAQGGFSYEQYF
TRBV12-5	NA	NA	TRBJ1-2	TGTGCTAGTGGTTTGGTCAAGCGGTTCCTCGAAGGCTACACCTTC	CASGLVKRFLEGYTF
TRBV5-1	TRBD2	NA	TRBJ2-3	TGCGCCAGCAGCCTGGGACTAGCGGGGGGGCCCGGAGATACGCAGTATTTT	CASSLGLAGGPGDTQYF
TRBV9	NA	NA	TRBJ2-2	TGTGCCAGCAGCGCCGCCCTAGGGGCTATTCCGTACGGGGAGCTGTTTTTT	CASSAALGAIPYGELFF
TRBV19	NA	NA	TRBJ1-2	TGTGCCAGTAGTTCCCGGACAAGAGATGGCTACACCTTC	CASSSRTRDGYTF
TRBV27	NA	few	TRBJ2-7	TGTGCCAGCAGTTCAATCGGTGGGGGGAGCTCCTACGAGCAGTACTTC	CASSSIGGGSSYEQYF
TRBV19	TRBD2	once	TRBJ2-1	TGTGCCAGTAGTATCGGTCTAGCGGGAAATGAGCAGTTCTTC	CASSIGLAGNEQFF
TRBV4-1	TRBD1	NA	TRBJ1-6	TGCGCCAGCAGCCCTGGGGACAGGGGTTCACCCCTCCACTTT	CASSPGDRGSPLHF
TRBV3-1/TRBV3-2	NA	NA	TRBJ1-1	TGTGCCAGCAGCTATACAGGTGGGAACACTGAAGCTTTCTTT	CASSYTGGNTEAFF
TRBV5-1	TRBD2	NA	TRBJ2-3	TGCGCCAGCAGCTTGGTGGGGACTAGCGGGATCGGCACAGATACGCAGTATTTT	CASSLVGTSGIGTDTQYF
TRBV30	TRBD1	NA	TRBJ1-5	TGTGCCTGGAGTGAGGGGCCTCAGGGGGCTTGGCAGCCCCAGCATTTT	CAWSEGPQGAWQPQHF
TRBV5-1	NA	once	TRBJ2-3	TGCGCCAGCAGCTTCGGGTGGGGCACAGATACGCAGTATTTT	CASSFGWGTDTQYF
TRBV15	TRBD1	once	TRBJ1-2	TGTGCCACCAGCAGACCCGGGACAGATCCATATGGCTACACCTTC	CATSRPGTDPYGYTF
TRBV10-3	TRBD1	NA	TRBJ2-7	TGTGCCATCAGTGAGCCGGGACAGGGGGCGGGTCACGAGCAGTACTTC	CAISEPGQGAGHEQYF
TRBV6-6	TRBD1	NA	TRBJ1-2	TGTGCCAGCACCAATGGGACAGGGGCTCTTAACTATGGCTACACCTTC	CASTNGTGALNYGYTF
TRBV27	NA	once	TRBJ1-5	TGTGCCAGCAGGCGGGGAAATCAGCCCCAGCATTTT	CASRRGNQPQHF
TRBV7-2	NA	NA	TRBJ1-2	TGTGCCAGCAGCCCATCAGGGGCCTCTAACTATGGCTACACCTTC	CASSPSGASNYGYTF
TRBV7-9	NA	few	TRBJ1-2	TGTGCCAGCAGCTTGGGGCGGAGTGGCTACACCTTC	CASSLGRSGYTF
TRBV19	NA	NA	TRBJ1-2	TGTGCCAGTAGTATAGTGGCATCCAGCGGTGGCTACACCTTC	CASSIVASSGGYTF
TRBV9	TRBD2	NA	TRBJ2-1	TGTGCCAGCAGCACTAGCGGGGGTGCCTTGTACAATGAGCAGTTCTTC	CASSTSGGALYNEQFF
TRBV19	TRBD1	NA	TRBJ1-1	TGTGCCAGCGGGACAGGCATTAACACTGAAGCTTTCTTT	CASGTGINTEAFF
TRBV7-9	NA	NA	TRBJ2-7	TGTGCCAGCAGCTTAGGGGCGGTACAGGGCAATTACGAGCAGTACTTC	CASSLGAVQGNYEQYF
TRBV2	NA	NA	TRBJ2-2	TGTGCCAGCAGTGAACAATCGAACACCGGGGAGCTGTTTTTT	CASSEQSNTGELFF
TRBV25-1	TRBD2	NA	TRBJ2-5	TGTGCCAGCAGTGAATATGGAAGCGGGACGGTGAGAGAGACCCAGTACTTC	CASSEYGSGTVRETQYF
TRBV6-1	TRBD1	once	TRBJ1-5	TGTGCCAGCAGTGGATGGGGGGACAGGGGCAATCAGCCCCAGCATTTT	CASSGWGDRGNQPQHF
TRBV5-1	NA	NA	TRBJ1-2	TGCGCCAGCAGCTTGCTGACAGACTATGGCTACACCTTC	CASSLLTDYGYTF
TRBV1	NA	NA	TRBJ2-5	NA	CTSSQVGAGTQYF
TRBV4-1	TRBD1	NA	TRBJ1-1	TGCGCCAGCAGCCCGCCCACAGGGGACACTGAAGCTTTCTTT	CASSPPTGDTEAFF
TRBV28	TRBD1	NA	TRBJ1-4	TGTGCCAGCAGTTGGGGACAGGGGAATAATGAAAAACTGTTTTTT	CASSWGQGNNEKLFF
TRBV9	TRBD1	NA	TRBJ2-7	TGTGCCAGCAGCCCATCGGACAGGGGATTGGGGGAGCAGTACTTC	CASSPSDRGLGEQYF
TRBV18	NA	NA	TRBJ2-7	TGTGCCAGCTCACCCCGACAGGCCGACGCCTACGAGCAGTACTTC	CASSPRQADAYEQYF
TRBV27	TRBD1	once	TRBJ2-7	TGTGCCAGCAGTTTATCTGGGACAGGGGGGTCCCACGAGCAGTACTTC	CASSLSGTGGSHEQYF
TRBV6-5	TRBD1	once	TRBJ1-2	TGTGCCAGCAGGGAGACAGGGGAGAACTATGGCTACACCTTC	CASRETGENYGYTF
TRBV9	NA	NA	TRBJ1-2	TGTGCCAGCAGCGCCCCACAGGGTTATGGCTACACCTTC	CASSAPQGYGYTF
TRBV15	TRBD1	NA	TRBJ1-5	TGTGCCACCAGCAGAGCTACCGGACAGGGAGGCAATCAGCCCCAGCATTTT	CATSRATGQGGNQPQHF
TRBV4-1	NA	few	TRBJ1-6	TGCGCCAGCAGCCAAGCGCACAGGGAATCGTCACCCCTCCACTTT	CASSQAHRESSPLHF
TRBV29-1	TRBD1	NA	TRBJ1-4	TGCAGCGTTGAGTCGACAGGGGACGTTGAAAAACTGTTTTTT	CSVESTGDVEKLFF